This T cell receptor beta chain comes out of a study of blood T cell repertoires in COVID-19. Across the whole study: COVID-19 samples collected from the United States, Italy and Spain covered acute and convalescent phases.

The V gene end was trimmed by 6 bases and the J gene end by 2 bases; junction bases not matched to a gene: 9. The CDR3 has 15 amino acids. Germline V gene lookup returns CDR1 LGHDT and CDR2 YNNKEL (reference sequence). Only in-frame clones appear in the TCRdb table, and some are missing; sequencing was by immunoSEQ multiplex PCR. The sample lists 90,000 to 130,000 clones, 88% occurring once. Sequenced: peripheral blood. This sequence originates from a woman in her fifties or sixties with acute or convalescent COVID-19. The chain has TRBV3-1 (or the pseudogene TRBV3-2) and TRBJ1-2; TRBD1 matches at 7 bases. The CDR3 region is CASSQPKGQNYGYTF. The DNA for the CDR3 is TGTGCCAGCAGTCAACCTAAGGGACAGAACTATGGCTACACCTTC.